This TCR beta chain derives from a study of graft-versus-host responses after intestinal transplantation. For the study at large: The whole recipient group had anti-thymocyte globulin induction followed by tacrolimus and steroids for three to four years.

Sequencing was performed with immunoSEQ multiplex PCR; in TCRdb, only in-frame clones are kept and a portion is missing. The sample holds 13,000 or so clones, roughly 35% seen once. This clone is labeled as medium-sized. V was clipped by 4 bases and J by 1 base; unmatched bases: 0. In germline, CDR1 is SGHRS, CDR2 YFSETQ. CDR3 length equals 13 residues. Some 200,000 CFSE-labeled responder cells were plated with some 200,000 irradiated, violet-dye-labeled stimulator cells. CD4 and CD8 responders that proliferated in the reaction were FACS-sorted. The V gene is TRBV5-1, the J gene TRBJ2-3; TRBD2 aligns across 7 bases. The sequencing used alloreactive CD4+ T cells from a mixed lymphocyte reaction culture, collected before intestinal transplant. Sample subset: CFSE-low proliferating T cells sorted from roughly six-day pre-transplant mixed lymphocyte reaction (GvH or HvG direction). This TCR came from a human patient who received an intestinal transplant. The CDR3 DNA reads TGCGCCAGCAGCCTAGCGGGCACAGATACGCAGTATTTT. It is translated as CASSLAGTDTQYF.